These T cell receptor beta chains were read from a single sample in a study of T cell changes during pregnancy in multiple sclerosis. The method was immunoSEQ multiplex PCR; TCRdb's version includes in-frame clones alone and lacks a portion of them. The sample has about 84,000 clones, around 94% seen once. The material sequenced was peripheral blood, taken in the second trimester of pregnancy. The receptors shown here come from a female donor in good health, enrolled as a control in a pregnancy study. Both conserved end residues are part of each CDR3. A D gene is named only where the DNA matches it firmly. Only part of the rows carry a size: once, few, many, or a class if the clone is expanded.

v_gene: TRBV28; abundance: NA; j_gene: TRBJ2-5; d_gene: TRBD2; CDR3aa: CASSPRSWGTSLETQYF; CDR3nt: TGTGCCAGCAGCCCCCGATCCTGGGGGACTAGCTTGGAGACCCAGTACTTC
v_gene: TRBV28; abundance: NA; j_gene: TRBJ2-4; d_gene: TRBD1; CDR3aa: CASSTGRGLAKNIQYF; CDR3nt: TGTGCCAGCAGTACCGGCAGGGGGCTGGCCAAAAACATTCAGTACTTC
v_gene: TRBV19; abundance: NA; j_gene: TRBJ1-4; d_gene: TRBD1; CDR3aa: CASSTGGTEKLFF; CDR3nt: TGTGCCAGTAGTACAGGGGGTACCGAAAAACTGTTTTTT
v_gene: TRBV5-1; abundance: NA; j_gene: TRBJ2-1; d_gene: TRBD2; CDR3aa: CASSLTGGYNEQFF; CDR3nt: TGCGCCAGCAGCTTGACGGGAGGCTACAATGAGCAGTTCTTC
v_gene: TRBV28; abundance: once; j_gene: TRBJ1-1; d_gene: NA; CDR3aa: CASSIGWGHTEAFF; CDR3nt: TGTGCCAGCAGCATAGGTTGGGGCCACACTGAAGCTTTCTTT
v_gene: TRBV5-1; abundance: NA; j_gene: TRBJ1-1; d_gene: NA; CDR3aa: CASSNRDSNTEAFF; CDR3nt: TGCGCCAGCAGCAATCGAGACAGTAACACTGAAGCTTTCTTT
v_gene: TRBV5-4; abundance: NA; j_gene: TRBJ2-5; d_gene: TRBD2; CDR3aa: CASSPVAGWGTQYF; CDR3nt: TGTGCCAGCAGCCCGGTAGCGGGATGGGGGACCCAGTACTTC
v_gene: TRBV19; abundance: NA; j_gene: TRBJ1-2; d_gene: NA; CDR3aa: CASSSGAAGYYTF; CDR3nt: TGTGCCAGTAGTAGTGGGGCGGCGGGATACTACACCTTC
v_gene: TRBV19; abundance: NA; j_gene: TRBJ2-5; d_gene: NA; CDR3aa: CASSPNEKYQETQYF; CDR3nt: TGTGCCAGTAGTCCCAACGAGAAATACCAAGAGACCCAGTACTTC
v_gene: TRBV7-2; abundance: NA; j_gene: TRBJ2-5; d_gene: NA; CDR3aa: CASSSEWGRGQETQYF; CDR3nt: TGTGCCAGCAGCTCCGAGTGGGGCAGGGGCCAAGAGACCCAGTACTTC
v_gene: TRBV9; abundance: NA; j_gene: TRBJ2-1; d_gene: NA; CDR3aa: CASSSLIGGSNEQFF; CDR3nt: TGTGCCAGCAGCTCCCTCATCGGTGGGAGCAATGAGCAGTTCTTC
v_gene: TRBV9; abundance: NA; j_gene: TRBJ2-2; d_gene: NA; CDR3aa: CASSVTGTVNTGELFF; CDR3nt: TGTGCCAGCAGCGTGACCGGGACTGTGAACACCGGGGAGCTGTTTTTT
v_gene: TRBV5-4; abundance: NA; j_gene: TRBJ2-5; d_gene: TRBD2; CDR3aa: CASSPRTSGGQETQYF; CDR3nt: TGTGCCAGCAGCCCAAGGACTAGCGGGGGGCAAGAGACCCAGTACTTC
v_gene: TRBV11-3; abundance: NA; j_gene: TRBJ2-7; d_gene: TRBD1; CDR3aa: CASSRGGNEQYF; CDR3nt: TGTGCCAGCAGCCGAGGGGGCAACGAGCAGTACTTC
v_gene: TRBV5-1; abundance: NA; j_gene: TRBJ2-1; d_gene: TRBD2; CDR3aa: CASSLDLSGGYNEQFF; CDR3nt: TGCGCCAGCAGCCTGGATCTGTCCGGGGGGTACAATGAGCAGTTCTTC
v_gene: TRBV18; abundance: NA; j_gene: TRBJ2-2; d_gene: NA; CDR3aa: CASSPQTARNTGELFF; CDR3nt: TGTGCCAGCTCACCACAGACAGCCCGGAACACCGGGGAGCTGTTTTTT
v_gene: TRBV27; abundance: NA; j_gene: TRBJ1-2; d_gene: TRBD1; CDR3aa: CASSFRDRVGGYTF; CDR3nt: TGTGCCAGCAGTTTTCGGGACAGGGTAGGTGGCTACACCTTC
v_gene: TRBV5-1; abundance: NA; j_gene: TRBJ2-6; d_gene: NA; CDR3aa: CASSLQGTGANVLTF; CDR3nt: TGCGCCAGCAGCTTACAGGGTACCGGGGCCAACGTCCTGACTTTC
v_gene: TRBV27; abundance: NA; j_gene: TRBJ2-7; d_gene: TRBD1; CDR3aa: CASRETGGLYEQYF; CDR3nt: TGTGCCAGCAGGGAGACAGGGGGCTTATACGAGCAGTACTTC
v_gene: TRBV4-1; abundance: NA; j_gene: TRBJ2-1; d_gene: NA; CDR3aa: CASSQDRDSSYNEQFF; CDR3nt: TGCGCCAGCAGCCAAGACAGAGACAGCTCCTACAATGAGCAGTTCTTC
v_gene: TRBV5-1; abundance: NA; j_gene: TRBJ2-7; d_gene: TRBD2; CDR3aa: CASSSRLAGDFPYEQYF; CDR3nt: TGCGCCAGCAGCTCGCGACTAGCGGGAGACTTCCCTTACGAGCAGTACTTC
v_gene: TRBV7-7; abundance: NA; j_gene: TRBJ2-2; d_gene: TRBD1; CDR3aa: CASSPSGQPNTGELFF; CDR3nt: TGTGCTAGCAGCCCGTCGGGACAGCCGAACACCGGGGAGCTGTTTTTT
v_gene: TRBV7-8; abundance: NA; j_gene: TRBJ2-2; d_gene: TRBD2; CDR3aa: CASSLAGTSGTAGELFF; CDR3nt: TGTGCCAGCAGCTTAGCGGGGACTAGCGGGACCGCCGGGGAGCTGTTTTTT
v_gene: TRBV5-1; abundance: NA; j_gene: TRBJ2-5; d_gene: NA; CDR3aa: CASSLAAGQETQYF; CDR3nt: TGCGCCAGCAGCTTGGCCGCGGGGCAAGAGACCCAGTACTTC
v_gene: TRBV6-5; abundance: NA; j_gene: TRBJ2-1; d_gene: TRBD2; CDR3aa: CASSPRTSGGEQFF; CDR3nt: TGTGCCAGCAGCCCGAGGACTAGCGGGGGTGAGCAGTTCTTC
v_gene: TRBV19; abundance: NA; j_gene: TRBJ1-4; d_gene: NA; CDR3aa: CASGDRINEKLFF; CDR3nt: TGTGCCAGTGGCGACAGGATCAATGAAAAACTGTTTTTT
v_gene: TRBV28; abundance: NA; j_gene: TRBJ2-3; d_gene: NA; CDR3aa: CASIFGQGGSSTDTQYF; CDR3nt: TGTGCCAGTATTTTTGGGCAGGGGGGTTCTAGCACAGATACGCAGTATTTT
v_gene: TRBV2; abundance: NA; j_gene: TRBJ2-7; d_gene: TRBD1; CDR3aa: CASKTGTGGIEQYF; CDR3nt: TGTGCCAGCAAAACCGGGACAGGGGGCATCGAGCAGTACTTC
v_gene: TRBV7-2; abundance: NA; j_gene: TRBJ2-1; d_gene: TRBD2; CDR3aa: CASSFNPLGTSREQFF; CDR3nt: TGTGCCAGCAGCTTCAATCCGCTCGGGACTAGTCGTGAGCAGTTCTTC
v_gene: TRBV5-6; abundance: once; j_gene: TRBJ1-1; d_gene: TRBD1; CDR3aa: CASSAGTGVTEAFF; CDR3nt: TGTGCCAGCAGCGCCGGGACAGGGGTCACTGAAGCTTTCTTT
v_gene: TRBV4-1; abundance: NA; j_gene: TRBJ1-2; d_gene: NA; CDR3aa: CASSQDINVLGYGYTF; CDR3nt: TGCGCCAGCAGCCAAGATATTAATGTTCTCGGCTATGGCTACACCTTC
v_gene: TRBV15; abundance: NA; j_gene: TRBJ2-7; d_gene: NA; CDR3aa: CATSRGGALSYEQYF; CDR3nt: TGTGCCACCAGCAGAGGGGGAGCCTTAAGCTACGAGCAGTACTTC